This TCR beta chain was sequenced for a study of blood T cell repertoires in COVID-19. The data were produced by immunoSEQ multiplex PCR, yet TCRdb's version contains in-frame clones alone and is incomplete. The repertoire holds 100,000 to 150,000 clones, with almost 70% as singletons. This clone occurred a few times. The sequence was obtained from a woman aged 70-85 years with acute or convalescent COVID-19. Sequenced input: peripheral blood.

CDR3 coding DNA: TGTGCCAGCAGCTTAAGTGGTAGCGGAGGGGAGCAGTTCTTC. Translated, it gives CASSLSGSGGEQFF. The chain combines TRBV7-3 with TRBJ2-1; possibly TRBD2 for D (6 bases). CDR3 length: 14 amino acids. Trimming shortened V by 1 base and J by 10 bases, and 14 bases separated the two germline ends. Germline CDR1 and CDR2: SGHTA and FQGTGA.